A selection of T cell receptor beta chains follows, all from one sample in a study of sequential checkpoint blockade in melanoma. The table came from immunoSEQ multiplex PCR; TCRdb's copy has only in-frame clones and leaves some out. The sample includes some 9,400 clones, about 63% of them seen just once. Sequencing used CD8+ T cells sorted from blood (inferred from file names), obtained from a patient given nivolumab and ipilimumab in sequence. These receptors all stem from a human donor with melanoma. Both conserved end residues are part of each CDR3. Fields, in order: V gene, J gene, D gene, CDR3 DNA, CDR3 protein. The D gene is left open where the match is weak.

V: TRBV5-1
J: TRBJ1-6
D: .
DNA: TGCGCCAGCAGCTTGGCAGGGAATTCACCCCTCCACTTT
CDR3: CASSLAGNSPLHF

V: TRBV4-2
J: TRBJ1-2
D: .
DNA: TGTGCCAGCAGCTTGGCCCGCCAGATCTATGGCTACACCTTC
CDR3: CASSLARQIYGYTF

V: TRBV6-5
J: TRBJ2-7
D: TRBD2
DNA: TGTGCCAGCAGTATGGGAGGGATCGAGCAGTACTTC
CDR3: CASSMGGIEQYF

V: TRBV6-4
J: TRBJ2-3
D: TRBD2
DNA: TGTGCCAGCAGTGCGGGCGGGGGGGCCACAGATACGCAGTATTTT
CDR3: CASSAGGGATDTQYF

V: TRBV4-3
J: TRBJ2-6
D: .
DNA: TGCGCCAGCAGCCTCCAGGTAGGGGCCAACGTCCTGACTTTC
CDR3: CASSLQVGANVLTF

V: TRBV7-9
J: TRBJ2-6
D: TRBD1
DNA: TGTGCCAGCAGCCCTAGGACAGGGGAAAGCTCTGGGGCCAACGTCCTGACTTTC
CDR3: CASSPRTGESSGANVLTF

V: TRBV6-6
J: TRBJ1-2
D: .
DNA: TGTGCCAGCAGCCCGACAGGACCCGGAGGCTACACCTTC
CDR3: CASSPTGPGGYTF

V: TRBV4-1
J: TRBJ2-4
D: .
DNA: TGCGCCAGCAGCCCAATAGACATACCCAACATTCAGTACTTC
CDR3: CASSPIDIPNIQYF

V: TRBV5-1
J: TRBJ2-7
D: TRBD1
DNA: TGCGCCAGCAGCTTGGTGAGGCGTGGACAGGGGTTATACGAGCAGTACTTC
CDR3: CASSLVRRGQGLYEQYF

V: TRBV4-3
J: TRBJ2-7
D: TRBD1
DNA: TGCGCCAGCAGCGGTAGACAGGGGGCCTACGAGCAGTACTTC
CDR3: CASSGRQGAYEQYF

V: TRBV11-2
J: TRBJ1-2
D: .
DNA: TGTGCCAGCAGCTTATCTCCGCCTCGACAGTCGGACTATGGCTACACCTTC
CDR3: CASSLSPPRQSDYGYTF

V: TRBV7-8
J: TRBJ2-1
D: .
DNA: TGTGCCAGCAGCCCTGGACTTACCAATGAGCAGTTCTTC
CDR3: CASSPGLTNEQFF